These 30 T cell receptor beta chains were all obtained from the same sample, sequenced in a study of cytomegalovirus exposure and HLA in healthy donors. PCR used 60 Vbeta primers and 13 Jbeta primers. Profiled with immunoSEQ multiplex PCR; TCRdb holds only in-frame clones, not every one. The sample lists roughly 230,000 clones; 70% to 90% were seen once. Sequenced sample: PBMCs. These receptors were taken from a girl aged 2 to 10 in good health and CMV-seronegative.

The chain has TRBV6-6 and TRBJ2-7; 7 nucleotides agree with TRBD2. Germline CDR1 reads MNHNY; CDR2 reads SVGAGI (reference sequence). The CDR3 runs to 16 residues. V lost 0 bases, J lost 1 base, and 6 bases stayed unmatched. The CDR3, as DNA: TGTGCCAGCAGTTACTCGTCTAGCGGTATGTCCTACGAGCAGTACTTC. It codes for CASSYSSSGMSYEQYF.

This clone was observed a handful of times. V gene TRBV6-5 combines with J gene TRBJ1-5; D uncertain. V was shortened by 6 bases and J by 2 bases, with 11 bases between the two germline ends. The germline CDR1 and CDR2 sequences are MNHEY and SVGAGI. This CDR3 region has 14 residues. CDR3 loop: CASRSGWGNQPQHF. For the CDR3, the DNA is TGTGCCAGCAGATCGGGTTGGGGCAATCAGCCCCAGCATTTT.

In nucleotides, the CDR3 is TGTGCCAGCAGCCAAGAACTAGCGGGAGTATGGGAGCAGTTCTTC. Translation gives CASSQELAGVWEQFF. The chain combines TRBV4-2 with TRBJ2-1; TRBD2 matches at 11 bases. This CDR3 region has 15 residues. Unmatched junction bases numbered 5, after V lost 0 bases and J lost 10 bases. CDR1 LGHNA and CDR2 YNFKEQ come from the germline V gene.

In its sample, this clone was seen once. The chain couples TRBV4-1 to TRBJ1-6; D gene unclear. The germline gives CDR1 MGHRA, CDR2 YSYEKL. The CDR3 extends over 16 amino acids. Trimming left V 1 base short and J 9 bases short, with 16 bases between. CDR3 DNA: TGCGCCAGCAGCCAAGTGGGAAGGGAGAGGAGTTCACCCCTCCACTTT. Translating gives CASSQVGRERSSPLHF.

This rearrangement joins TRBV25-1 to TRBJ2-1; 10 nucleotides line up with TRBD2. CDR3 length equals 18 residues. V dropped 7 bases and J dropped 2; count of bases not matched to a gene: 14. Germline V CDR1 and CDR2: MGHDK, SYGVNS. For the CDR3, the DNA is TGTGCCAGCACATTAGCGGGAGGCGGGACTGACGCCTACAATGAGCAGTTCTTC. It encodes CASTLAGGGTDAYNEQFF.

The rearrangement links TRBV30 to TRBJ1-2, with 9 bases lining up with TRBD1. The CDR3 is made up of 17 amino acids. The germline gives CDR1 GTSNPN, CDR2 SVGIG (reference sequence). V lost 4 bases and J lost 7; bases outside the gene matches: 19. CDR3 loop: CAWTFAGGQGLRSGYTF. CDR3 nucleotide sequence: TGTGCCTGGACCTTTGCCGGGGGACAGGGACTGCGAAGTGGCTACACCTTC.

This chain joins TRBV5-1 and TRBJ2-7, with 9 bases that match TRBD1. Trimming at V came to 3 bases and at J to 4 bases, leaving 8 bases not matched to a gene. Germline CDR1 SGHRS, CDR2 YFSETQ. The CDR3 runs to 15 residues. CDR3 DNA: TGCGCCAGCAGCTCGGGACAGGGCAACCAATACGAGCAGTACTTC. It encodes CASSSGQGNQYEQYF.

The V call is TRBV19, the J call TRBJ1-5, with D perhaps matching TRBD1 (6 bases). The ends were cut back, 4 bases at V and 3 bases at J, with 10 bases in the middle. Germline values: CDR1 LNHDA, CDR2 SQIVND (reference sequence). The CDR3 is 14 residues long. The CDR3 bases are TGTGCCAGTAGTAGCTGGACAGTCAATCAGCCCCAGCATTTT. Protein sequence: CASSSWTVNQPQHF.

This clone is a singleton in its sample. CDR3: CASSLPSGSPYEQYF. DNA of the CDR3: TGTGCCAGCAGTCTTCCTAGCGGGAGCCCCTACGAGCAGTACTTC. The J gene is TRBJ2-7, the V gene TRBV5-4, with TRBD2 matching 10 bases. V lost 5 bases, J lost 2 bases, and 7 bases stayed unmatched. The CDR3 length is 15 residues. Germline CDR1 reads SGHNT; CDR2 reads YYREEE (reference sequence).

This clone was seen just once. This chain uses TRBV10-3 with TRBJ1-1; D may be TRBD1 (6 bases). This CDR3 has 19 amino acids. V gave up 4 bases and J gave up 0 bases, with 24 bases separating them. Germline CDR1 ENHRY, CDR2 SYGVKD. Written as DNA, the CDR3 is TGTGCCATCAGTGGCGGAGTGGATGGGGGCGCAGGGGTGAACACTGAAGCTTTCTTT. Translating gives CAISGGVDGGAGVNTEAFF.

This chain links TRBV7-2 with TRBJ2-7; TRBD2 agrees at 8 bases. Looked up from germline, CDR1 is SGHTA and CDR2 is FQGNSA. The CDR3 spans 17 residues. V dropped 1 base and J dropped 0; count of bases not matched to a gene: 8. The CDR3 sequence: CASSLVKRGPNSYEQYF. For the CDR3, the DNA is TGTGCCAGCAGCTTAGTGAAGCGGGGGCCCAACTCCTACGAGCAGTACTTC.

V and J are TRBV10-3 and TRBJ1-2; D is perhaps TRBD1 (5 bases). The CDR3 extends over 13 amino acids. Germline V gene lookup returns CDR1 ENHRY and CDR2 SYGVKD. The V and J ends lost 6 bases and 4 bases respectively, with 12 bases between them. The CDR3 DNA reads TGTGCCATCAGCGAAGACAGTCTCTATGGCTACACCTTC. As protein: CAISEDSLYGYTF.

This chain joins TRBV12-5 and TRBJ2-1; 9 bases fit TRBD2. The CDR3 loop spans 17 amino acids. Germline V lookup: CDR1 LGHNT, CDR2 FRNRAP. The V gene end was trimmed by 0 bases and the J gene end by 3 bases; junction bases not matched to a gene: 6. The CDR3 spells CASGLVRVTSGYNEQFF. For the CDR3, the DNA is TGTGCTAGTGGTTTGGTACGGGTGACTAGCGGCTACAATGAGCAGTTCTTC. Full variable domain (missing parts from reference TRBV12-5 and TRBJ2-1): DARVTQTPRHKVTEMGQEVTMRCQPILGHNTVFWYRQTMMQGLELLAYFRNRAPLDDSGMPKDRFSAEMPDATLATLKIQPSEPRDSAVYFCASGLVRVTSGYNEQFFGPGTRLTVL.

The V gene is TRBV4-1, the J gene TRBJ2-1; maybe TRBD1 (6 bases). V was trimmed by 0 bases and J by 15 bases, leaving 15 bases between them. The V gene's germline CDR1 is MGHRA and CDR2 YSYEKL. This CDR3 spans 13 amino acids. The CDR3 sequence: CASSQDQGKGRFF. The CDR3 DNA is TGCGCCAGCAGCCAAGATCAGGGGAAAGGGCGGTTCTTC.

The gene calls are TRBV30 and TRBJ2-7; 13 positions agree with TRBD2. The CDR3 extends over 16 amino acids. Trimming at V came to 0 bases and at J to 5 bases, leaving 7 bases not matched to a gene. From germline, CDR1 is GTSNPN and CDR2 SVGIG (reference sequence). The chain's CDR3 is CAWSVPGLAGAHEQYF. CDR3 bases: TGTGCCTGGAGTGTACCAGGACTAGCGGGAGCCCACGAGCAGTACTTC.

The chain carries TRBV30 and TRBJ1-5; perhaps TRBD1 as D (6 bases). Germline lookup yields CDR1 GTSNPN and CDR2 SVGIG (reference sequence). This CDR3 spans 12 amino acids. V was pared by 2 bases and J by 6 bases, with 8 bases between. CDR3 loop: CAWSLGGQPQHF. As DNA, the CDR3 is TGTGCCTGGAGTTTAGGGGGTCAGCCCCAGCATTTT.

This chain links TRBV5-6 with TRBJ2-1; tentative D call: TRBD2 (5 bases). Germline CDR1 SGHDT, CDR2 YYEEEE. The CDR3 extends over 16 amino acids. The V and J ends lost 6 bases and 0 bases respectively, with 16 bases between them. The CDR3 protein is CASTNRGQLSYNEQFF. CDR3 bases: TGTGCCAGCACTAACCGCGGGCAGCTCTCCTACAATGAGCAGTTCTTC.

The chain uses TRBV10-1 and TRBJ2-5; 9 nucleotides line up with TRBD2. The CDR3 totals 14 residues. Germline values: CDR1 WNHNN, CDR2 SYGVQD (reference sequence). The ends lost 10 bases at V and 0 bases at J; junction bases unmatched: 6. The CDR3 DNA is TGCGCCACCTGTAGCGGGGGAAACCAAGAGACCCAGTACTTC. It specifies CATCSGGNQETQYF.

This sequence joins TRBV30 and TRBJ2-1; TRBD2 matches 11 bases. J gave up 3 bases and V 3 bases, and 4 bases lay outside the gene matches. Looked up from germline, CDR1 is GTSNPN and CDR2 is SVGIG (reference sequence). The CDR3 spans 15 residues. The chain's CDR3 is CAWSPTSGGYNEQFF. The CDR3 DNA sequence: TGTGCCTGGAGCCCTACTAGCGGGGGCTACAATGAGCAGTTCTTC. The whole variable domain, filled in from reference TRBV30 and TRBJ2-1, reads SQTIHQWPATLVQPVGSPLSLECTVEGTSNPNLYWYRQAAGRGLQLLFYSVGIGQISSEVPQNLSASRPQDRQFILSSKKLLLSDSGFYLCAWSPTSGGYNEQFFGPGTRLTVL.

The J gene is TRBJ2-1, the V gene TRBV11-2; 11 bases match TRBD2. This CDR3 contains 16 residues. Germline CDR1 SGHAT, CDR2 FQNNGV. J lost 6 bases, V lost 1 base, and 5 bases had no gene match. The CDR3 DNA sequence: TGTGCCAGCAGCTTAGTCCCCACTAGCGGGAGCAATGAGCAGTTCTTC. Its protein product is CASSLVPTSGSNEQFF.

V usage is TRBV5-6 and J usage is TRBJ2-6; 7 nucleotides align to TRBD1. The trim removed 4 bases at V and 0 bases at J, leaving 10 bases unmatched. The CDR3 covers 18 residues. CDR1 is SGHDT and CDR2 is YYEEEE in the germline V gene. The CDR3 region is CASSSNRDRASGANVLTF. In DNA, the CDR3 is TGTGCCAGCAGCAGCAACCGGGACAGAGCCTCTGGGGCCAACGTCCTGACTTTC.

V gene TRBV6-1 combines with J gene TRBJ1-1; TRBD1 is a possible D gene (5 bases). Germline V gene lookup returns CDR1 MNHNS and CDR2 SASEGT. The CDR3 has 14 amino acids. V lost 8 bases, J lost 0 bases, and 13 bases lay in between. The chain's CDR3 is CASRGGNLNTEAFF. DNA for the CDR3: TGTGCCAGCCGGGGGGGGAACTTGAACACTGAAGCTTTCTTT.

This rearrangement joins TRBV6-6 to TRBJ1-2; no firm D call. This CDR3 region has 14 residues. Germline lookup yields CDR1 MNHNY and CDR2 SVGAGI (reference sequence). The V gene lost 0 bases and the J gene lost 4 bases, with 9 bases spanning the gap. CDR3 residues: CASSYSQSSYGYTF. CDR3 DNA sequence: TGTGCCAGCAGTTACTCACAGAGTAGCTATGGCTACACCTTC.

V is TRBV5-5 and J is TRBJ2-2, with 9 bases fitting TRBD1. The V segment lost 4 bases and the J segment 7 bases; nucleotides outside the gene matches: 8. The CDR3 has 15 residues. Germline V gene sequence: CDR1 SGHKS, CDR2 YYEKEE (reference sequence). CDR3 sequence reads: CASSLTGGGGGELFF. The CDR3 bases are TGTGCCAGCAGCCTGACAGGGGGTGGAGGCGGGGAGCTGTTTTTT.

The CDR3 bases are TGTGCCAGCAGCGTAGAGGGTAGCGGGAGGGGCGAGCAGTACTTC. Encoded protein: CASSVEGSGRGEQYF. The chain recombines TRBV9 with TRBJ2-7; 11 positions agree with TRBD2. After removal of 0 bases from V and 6 bases from J, the junction contained 5 bases not matched to a gene. Germline V gives CDR1 SGDLS, CDR2 YYNGEE. CDR3 length: 15 residues.

This clone showed up just a few times. The rearrangement links TRBV6-6 to TRBJ2-2; 9 bases match TRBD2. Unmatched junction bases numbered 9, after V lost 8 bases and J lost 8 bases. The CDR3 is 14 amino acids. Per the germline V gene, CDR1 is MNHNY and CDR2 is SVGAGI (reference sequence). As DNA, the CDR3 is TGTGCCAGCTCTCCGGCGGGAGGGGTAGGGGAGCTGTTTTTT. Translated: CASSPAGGVGELFF.

The genes are TRBV18 and TRBJ2-7; 13 nucleotides line up with TRBD2. Germline CDR1 and CDR2: KGHSH and LQKENI. The CDR3 consists of 14 residues. V gave up 6 bases and J gave up 6 bases; unmatched junction bases: 5. CDR3 bases: TGTGCCAGCTCCGAGGGACTAGCGGGAACCGAGCAGTACTTC. As protein: CASSEGLAGTEQYF.

The J gene is TRBJ1-1, the V gene TRBV5-6; the D is unclear. The V end lost 5 bases, the J end lost 3 bases, and 11 bases lay between the germline ends. Germline assignment: CDR1 SGHDT and CDR2 YYEEEE. The CDR3 covers 13 residues. CDR3 in amino acids: CASSWGADTEAFF. The DNA of the CDR3 is TGTGCCAGCAGTTGGGGAGCCGACACTGAAGCTTTCTTT.

This chain connects TRBV2 to TRBJ1-1; D is unclear. CDR1 and CDR2 (germline): SNHLY, FYNNEI. The length of the CDR3 is 15 residues. V gave up 0 bases and J gave up 1 base, with 9 bases separating them. The CDR3 bases are TGTGCCAGCAGTGAAGCGCCGGGAACGAACACTGAAGCTTTCTTT. Protein sequence: CASSEAPGTNTEAFF.

The V call is TRBV27, the J call TRBJ1-5; D gene uncertain. Trimming cost V 7 bases and J 4 bases, with 17 bases left between them. This CDR3 region has 15 residues. In germline, CDR1 is MNHEY, CDR2 SMNVEV (reference sequence). Here the CDR3 DNA reads TGTGCCAGCACCCCACGGGGTGACCGAAATCAGCCCCAGCATTTT. Translated, it gives CASTPRGDRNQPQHF.